One and the same sample provided the 14 T cell receptor beta chains below, sequenced in a study of OX40 agonist ivuxolimab in advanced cancers. Assay used: immunoSEQ multiplex PCR; TCRdb lists only in-frame clones, some missing. The table includes about 84,000 clones, around nine tenths detected once. The material was CD4+ or CD8+ T cells sorted from blood, obtained in a trial of the OX40 agonist ivuxolimab. Receptors were obtained from an adult with an advanced solid tumor such as melanoma, head and neck, liver or kidney cancer.

There are a few counts of this clone. This chain joins TRBV15 and TRBJ1-5, with TRBD1 matching over 7 bases. The junction had 5 bases not matched to a gene; V was cut back by 2 bases and J by 4 bases. CDR3 length equals 15 residues. Per the germline V gene, CDR1 is LNHNV and CDR2 is YYDKDF (reference sequence). The CDR3 reads CATSRMDRSNQPQHF. The CDR3 DNA reads TGTGCCACCAGCAGAATGGACAGGTCAAATCAGCCCCAGCATTTT.

The chain has TRBV10-1 and TRBJ2-3; D is undetermined. The V gene lost 2 bases and the J gene lost 3 bases, with 3 bases spanning the gap. The CDR3 totals 12 residues. CDR1 is WNHNN, CDR2 SYGVQD, per germline (reference sequence). CDR3 DNA sequence: TGCGCCAGCAGTGAGGCAACAGATACGCAGTATTTT. As protein: CASSEATDTQYF.

A single count supports this clone. V is TRBV19 and J is TRBJ1-2; D remains ambiguous. The V gene lost 1 base and the J gene lost 3 bases, with 12 bases spanning the gap. CDR1 and CDR2 from the germline V gene are LNHDA and SQIVND (reference sequence). The CDR3 loop spans 15 amino acids. The CDR3 nucleotides read TGTGCCAGTAGTATAGCCCAACCGGGATACTATGGCTACACCTTC. It yields the protein CASSIAQPGYYGYTF.

This clone was observed once. The chain couples TRBV4-2 to TRBJ2-7, with 10 positions matching TRBD2. The CDR3 has 16 residues. J gave up 0 bases and V 0 bases, and 2 bases lay outside the gene matches. The germline CDR1 and CDR2 sequences are LGHNA and YNFKEQ. CDR3 nucleotides: TGTGCCAGCAGCCAAGAACTAGCGGGAAACTCCTACGAGCAGTACTTC. It is translated as CASSQELAGNSYEQYF.

In its sample, this clone was seen once. This chain joins TRBV7-6 and TRBJ2-3; possible D gene TRBD2, 6 bases. Germline V gene sequence: CDR1 SGHVS, CDR2 FNYEAQ. This CDR3 has 16 residues. V lost 1 base to trimming and J lost 3 bases, with 14 bases between them. Here the CDR3 reads CASSLGVTSMTDTQYF. The CDR3 DNA sequence: TGTGCCAGCAGCTTAGGCGTGACTAGTATGACAGATACGCAGTATTTT.

V and J are TRBV9 and TRBJ1-3; D call uncertain. The germline V gene has CDR1 SGDLS and CDR2 YYNGEE. There are 15 residues in the CDR3. The V end was cut by 3 bases, the J end by 4 bases, with 14 bases between. The CDR3 region has the DNA TGTGCCAGCAGCGCAGTGGGGAGGAGAGGAAACACCATATATTTT. This gives the protein CASSAVGRRGNTIYF. The entire variable domain, with the rest obtained from reference TRBV9 and TRBJ1-3, is as follows: DSGVTQTPKHLITATGQRVTLRCSPRSGDLSVYWYQQSLDQGLQFLIQYYNGEERAKGNILERFSAQQFPDLHSELNLSSLELGDSALYFCASSAVGRRGNTIYFGEGSWLTVV.

This clone is a singleton in its sample. The chain is built from TRBV19 and TRBJ2-6; no firm D call. The CDR3 contains 13 residues. Trimming pared 6 bases from V and 0 bases from J, leaving 3 bases between. In germline, CDR1 is LNHDA, CDR2 SQIVND (reference sequence). The CDR3 nucleotides read TGTGCCAGTAGCCCCTCTGGGGCCAACGTCCTGACTTTC. It codes for CASSPSGANVLTF.

The chain carries TRBV30 and TRBJ2-1; TRBD2 aligns across 9 bases. With V trimmed by 2 bases and J by 6 bases, 5 bases remained unmatched. The CDR3 length is 14 residues. CDR1 and CDR2 from the germline V gene are GTSNPN and SVGIG (reference sequence). CDR3 nucleotide sequence: TGTGCCTGGAGTATGGCGGGAGGGTCCAATGAGCAGTTCTTC. This gives the protein CAWSMAGGSNEQFF.

The rearrangement uses TRBV5-1 and TRBJ1-2; no definite D call. From germline, CDR1 is SGHRS and CDR2 YFSETQ. V lost 0 bases and J 2 bases, leaving 14 bases between the germline ends. The CDR3 is 16 residues long. The CDR3 region is CASSLANSVQNYGYTF. As DNA, the CDR3 is TGCGCCAGCAGCTTGGCCAACTCGGTACAGAACTATGGCTACACCTTC.

This clone appeared a single time. The chain uses TRBV7-2 and TRBJ2-7, with D unclear. This CDR3 has 11 residues. The germline gives CDR1 SGHTA, CDR2 FQGNSA. Trimming took 5 bases from V and 2 from J, leaving 4 bases between them. CDR3: CASSAAYEQYF. As DNA, the CDR3 is TGTGCCAGCAGCGCCGCCTACGAGCAGTACTTC.

The genes are TRBV5-1 and TRBJ1-3, with D perhaps TRBD1 (5 bases). Germline CDR1 SGHRS, CDR2 YFSETQ. This CDR3 comprises 15 residues. The V and J ends lost 4 bases and 2 bases respectively, with 13 bases between them. The CDR3 here is CASSRAGKAGNTIYF. CDR3 DNA: TGCGCCAGCAGCAGAGCAGGGAAAGCTGGAAACACCATATATTTT. The entire variable domain, with the rest obtained from reference TRBV5-1 and TRBJ1-3, is as follows: KAGVTQTPRYLIKTRGQQVTLSCSPISGHRSVSWYQQTPGQGLQFLFEYFSETQRNKGNFPGRFSGRQFSNSRSEMNVSTLELGDSALYLCASSRAGKAGNTIYFGEGSWLTVV.

The rearrangement uses TRBV29-1 and TRBJ2-2, with TRBD1 matching over 7 bases. The trim removed 4 bases at V and 4 bases at J, leaving 6 bases unmatched. In germline, CDR1 is SQVTM, CDR2 ANQGSEA. The CDR3 contains 14 residues. CDR3 residues: CSVVVQGVTGELFF. The CDR3 bases are TGCAGCGTTGTGGTCCAGGGGGTCACCGGGGAGCTGTTTTTT.

Points on this clone: Other DNA sequences of this sample code for an identical CDR3. The chain uses TRBV6-1 and TRBJ2-3; 8 bases line up with TRBD2. CDR3 length: 12 residues. V was clipped by 7 bases and J by 4 bases; unmatched bases: 1. CDR1 and CDR2 (germline): MNHNS, SASEGT. Here the CDR3 DNA reads TGTGCCAGCAAGCGGGAGCCAGATACGCAGTATTTT. Its translation: CASKREPDTQYF.

This chain links TRBV5-4 with TRBJ1-2; D not certain. The CDR3 runs 14 residues. V was clipped by 0 bases and J by 8 bases, with 14 bases between them. Germline V gives CDR1 SGHNT, CDR2 YYREEE (reference sequence). CDR3 DNA: TGTGCCAGCAGCTTGGATGCGCCGGTGGGGGGCTACACCTTC. Translated: CASSLDAPVGGYTF. Full variable domain (remainder filled in from reference TRBV5-4 and TRBJ1-2): ETGVTQSPTHLIKTRGQQVTLRCSSQSGHNTVSWYQQALGQGPQFIFQYYREEENGRGNFPPRFSGLQFPNYSSELNVNALELDDSALYLCASSLDAPVGGYTFGSGTRLTVV.